These T cell receptor beta chains were read from a single sample in a study of T cell responses to AZD1222 COVID-19 vaccine. Assay used: immunoSEQ multiplex PCR; TCRdb lists only in-frame clones, some missing. The sample has about 120,000 clones, around 84% seen once. Sequencing was performed on peripheral blood, taken 28 days after the second AZD1222 dose. These receptors came from an adult who received the AZD1222 COVID-19 vaccine. Both conserved end residues are part of each CDR3. D genes are given only for firm matches. Clone size is not always given. Where it is, it says once, few, many or a class for expanded clones.

abundance: .
d_gene: .
len: 13
j_gene: TRBJ2-1
v_gene: TRBV10-3
CDR3nt: TGTGCCATCAGTGACCGAGCATTCAATGAGCAGTTCTTC
CDR3aa: CAISDRAFNEQFF

abundance: .
d_gene: .
len: 13
j_gene: TRBJ1-1
v_gene: TRBV6-4
CDR3nt: TGTGCCAGCAGTGACTCGGAGGACACTGAAGCTTTCTTT
CDR3aa: CASSDSEDTEAFF

abundance: .
d_gene: .
len: 13
j_gene: TRBJ1-5
v_gene: TRBV7-2
CDR3nt: TGTGCCAGCAGCTACGACAGTGGTCAGCCCCAGCATTTT
CDR3aa: CASSYDSGQPQHF

abundance: .
d_gene: .
len: 12
j_gene: TRBJ1-3
v_gene: TRBV11-2
CDR3nt: TGTGCCAGCAGCGGAGGTGGAAACACCATATATTTT
CDR3aa: CASSGGGNTIYF

abundance: few
d_gene: TRBD1
len: 18
j_gene: TRBJ2-7
v_gene: TRBV11-2
CDR3nt: TGTGCCAGCAGCTTAGGGTGGGTTCTCGGGACAGCCCTCCACGAGCAGTACTTC
CDR3aa: CASSLGWVLGTALHEQYF

abundance: .
d_gene: .
len: 15
j_gene: TRBJ2-2
v_gene: TRBV9
CDR3nt: TGTGCCAGCAGCGTAGGGTCAGCTTACACCGGGGAGCTGTTTTTT
CDR3aa: CASSVGSAYTGELFF

abundance: .
d_gene: TRBD1
len: 15
j_gene: TRBJ1-5
v_gene: TRBV4-3
CDR3nt: TGCGCCAGCAGCCAAAATGACAGGGGCAATCAGCCCCAGCATTTT
CDR3aa: CASSQNDRGNQPQHF

abundance: .
d_gene: .
len: 16
j_gene: TRBJ2-6
v_gene: TRBV6-5
CDR3nt: TGTGCCAGCAGTTTCCCAATTAGCTCTGGGGCCAACGTCCTGACTTTC
CDR3aa: CASSFPISSGANVLTF

abundance: .
d_gene: .
len: 16
j_gene: TRBJ2-5
v_gene: TRBV4-3
CDR3nt: TGCGCCAGCAGCCAAGATTGGGGGACCACTCAAGAGACCCAGTACTTC
CDR3aa: CASSQDWGTTQETQYF

abundance: .
d_gene: .
len: 14
j_gene: TRBJ2-7
v_gene: TRBV5-1
CDR3nt: TGCGCCAGCAGCTTGGTAGGCAGGGCCAACGAGCAGTACTTC
CDR3aa: CASSLVGRANEQYF

abundance: .
d_gene: TRBD1
len: 12
j_gene: TRBJ1-1
v_gene: TRBV24-1
CDR3nt: TGTGCCACCCAAGGACAGGGCACTGAAGCTTTCTTT
CDR3aa: CATQGQGTEAFF

abundance: few
d_gene: .
len: 14
j_gene: TRBJ2-7
v_gene: TRBV7-2
CDR3nt: TGTGCCAGCAGCTTAGAGGCAGGGTTCTACGAGCAGTACTTC
CDR3aa: CASSLEAGFYEQYF

abundance: .
d_gene: .
len: 15
j_gene: TRBJ1-4
v_gene: TRBV5-6
CDR3nt: TGTGCCAGCAGCTTGGCCGTAGGTCTTAATGAAAAACTGTTTTTT
CDR3aa: CASSLAVGLNEKLFF

abundance: .
d_gene: .
len: 15
j_gene: TRBJ1-4
v_gene: TRBV19
CDR3nt: TGTGCCAGTAGTAACACATTCGGTAGAGCTGAAAAACTGTTTTTT
CDR3aa: CASSNTFGRAEKLFF

abundance: .
d_gene: .
len: 14
j_gene: TRBJ1-6
v_gene: TRBV11-2
CDR3nt: TGTGCCAGCAGCTTTTCAGGGAAGGATTCACCCCTCCACTTT
CDR3aa: CASSFSGKDSPLHF

abundance: .
d_gene: TRBD1
len: 15
j_gene: TRBJ2-3
v_gene: TRBV11-3
CDR3nt: TGTGCCAGCAGCTCACAGGGGGAGGGCACAGATACGCAGTATTTT
CDR3aa: CASSSQGEGTDTQYF

abundance: .
d_gene: .
len: 11
j_gene: TRBJ1-2
v_gene: TRBV12-3/TRBV12-4
CDR3nt: TGTGCCAGCAGAACTCAACGGGGCTACACCTTC
CDR3aa: CASRTQRGYTF

abundance: few
d_gene: .
len: 11
j_gene: TRBJ1-1
v_gene: TRBV2
CDR3nt: TGTGCCAGCAGTGTGTGGACTGAAGCTTTCTTT
CDR3aa: CASSVWTEAFF

abundance: .
d_gene: .
len: 14
j_gene: TRBJ1-2
v_gene: TRBV4-3
CDR3nt: TGCGCCAGCAGCCCTGGGGAAGGGGACTATGGCTACACCTTC
CDR3aa: CASSPGEGDYGYTF

abundance: once
d_gene: .
len: 18
j_gene: TRBJ2-7
v_gene: TRBV2
CDR3nt: TGTGCCAGCAGTGAAGGCGGGCAGGGTGTCGAATGGTCCTACGAGCAGTACTTC
CDR3aa: CASSEGGQGVEWSYEQYF

abundance: .
d_gene: TRBD1
len: 17
j_gene: TRBJ1-2
v_gene: TRBV9
CDR3nt: TGTGCCAGCAGCCCCCGTAGAGGACAGGGAGGGACTAGTGGCTACACCTTC
CDR3aa: CASSPRRGQGGTSGYTF

abundance: .
d_gene: .
len: 12
j_gene: TRBJ1-4
v_gene: TRBV7-8
CDR3nt: TGTGCCAGCAGCCACGCCTGGGAAAAACTGTTTTTT
CDR3aa: CASSHAWEKLFF

abundance: .
d_gene: .
len: 12
j_gene: TRBJ1-2
v_gene: TRBV25-1
CDR3nt: TGTGCCAGCAGTGCGACATATTATGGCTACACCTTC
CDR3aa: CASSATYYGYTF

abundance: .
d_gene: .
len: 11
j_gene: TRBJ2-5
v_gene: TRBV10-1
CDR3nt: TGCGCCAGCGGGGAAGCGGGGACCCAGTACTTC
CDR3aa: CASGEAGTQYF

abundance: .
d_gene: .
len: 16
j_gene: TRBJ2-2
v_gene: TRBV15
CDR3nt: TGTGCCACCAGCACTCCTCGGGGAGGGAACACCGGGGAGCTGTTTTTT
CDR3aa: CATSTPRGGNTGELFF

abundance: .
d_gene: TRBD1
len: 14
j_gene: TRBJ1-2
v_gene: TRBV19
CDR3nt: TGTGCCAGTAGTATAGAACAGGGGGCGTATGGCTACACCTTC
CDR3aa: CASSIEQGAYGYTF